This T cell receptor (beta chain) stems from a study of T cell responses to AZD1222 COVID-19 vaccine. Study results and caveats: Seropositivity was recorded at baseline in only a handful of AZD1222 recipients.

As regards this clone: No antigen is known for it.

CDR1 and CDR2 from the germline V gene are MNHEY and SVGEGT. Trimming took 5 bases from V and 6 from J; bases not matched to a gene: 7. The CDR3 runs 15 residues. The data were produced by immunoSEQ multiplex PCR, yet TCRdb's version contains in-frame clones alone and is incomplete. The table lists about 200,000 clones, around 92% of them singletons. The source was peripheral blood, collected on day 0 of AZD1222 vaccination. This TCR was sampled from an adult in good health. This sequence joins TRBV6-2 or TRBV6-3 and TRBJ1-5, with 10 bases fitting TRBD1. Here the CDR3 reads CASSTTGTGAQPQHF. Here the CDR3 DNA reads TGTGCCAGCAGTACCACCGGGACAGGGGCTCAGCCCCAGCATTTT.